This T cell receptor beta chain was profiled in a study of identical twins. The study's findings and limits: Out-of-frame beta sequences exhibited a weaker degree of excess twin sharing. Researchers reported excess low generation probability among twin-shared out-of-frame alpha sequences. Out-of-frame sharing of TCR alpha in monozygotic twins was underestimated by models.

Template switching (which added a universal primer site) was used, and cDNA carried unique molecular identifiers. TCRdb analysed the 5' RACE reads with MiXCR anew, one entry per CDR3 protein. The sample lists fewer than 350,000 distinct CDR3 sequences, 6.5% to 9.5% occurring once. The CDR3 is made up of 12 amino acids. V was pared by 5 bases and J by 7 bases, with 1 base of the junction left unmatched. On this clonotype itself: The antigen remains unidentified.

This sample was also put to use in a study of yellow fever vaccine responses in identical twins.

The clonotype originates from a woman aged 18-30 years in good health. Source material: memory (CD45RO+) T cells sorted from blood. The genes are TRBV12-3 or TRBV12-4 and TRBJ2-2; 7 positions match TRBD1. The CDR3 nucleotides read TGTGCCAGCAGTGACAGGGTCGGGGAGCTGTTTTTT. Protein: CASSDRVGELFF.